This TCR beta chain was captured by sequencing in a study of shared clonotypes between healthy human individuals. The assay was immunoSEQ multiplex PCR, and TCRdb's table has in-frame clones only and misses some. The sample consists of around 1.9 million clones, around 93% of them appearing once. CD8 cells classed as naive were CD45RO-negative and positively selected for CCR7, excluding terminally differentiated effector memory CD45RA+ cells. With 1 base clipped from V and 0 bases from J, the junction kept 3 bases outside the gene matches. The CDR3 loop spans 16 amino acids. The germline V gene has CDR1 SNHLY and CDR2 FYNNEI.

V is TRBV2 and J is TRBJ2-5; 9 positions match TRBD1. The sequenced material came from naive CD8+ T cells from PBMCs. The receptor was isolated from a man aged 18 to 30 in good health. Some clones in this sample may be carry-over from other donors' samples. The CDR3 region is CASSEETGGNQETQYF. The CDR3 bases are TGTGCCAGCAGTGAAGAAACAGGGGGCAACCAAGAGACCCAGTACTTC.